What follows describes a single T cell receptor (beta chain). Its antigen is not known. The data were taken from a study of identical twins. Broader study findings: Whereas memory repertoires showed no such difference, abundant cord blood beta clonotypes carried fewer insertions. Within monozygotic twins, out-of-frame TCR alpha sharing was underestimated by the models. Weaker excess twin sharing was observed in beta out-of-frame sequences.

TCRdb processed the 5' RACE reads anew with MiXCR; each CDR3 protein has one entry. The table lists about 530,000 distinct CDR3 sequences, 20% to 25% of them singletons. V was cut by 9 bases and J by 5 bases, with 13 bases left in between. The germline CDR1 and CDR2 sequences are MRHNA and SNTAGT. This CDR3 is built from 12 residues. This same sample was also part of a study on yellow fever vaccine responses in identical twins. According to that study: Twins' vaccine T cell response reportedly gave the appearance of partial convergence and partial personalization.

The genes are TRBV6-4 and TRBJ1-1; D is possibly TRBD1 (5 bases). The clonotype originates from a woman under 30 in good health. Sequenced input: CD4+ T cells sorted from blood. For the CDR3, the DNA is TGTGCCAGGGGACGGATGGGGACTGAAGCTTTCTTT. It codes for CARGRMGTEAFF.